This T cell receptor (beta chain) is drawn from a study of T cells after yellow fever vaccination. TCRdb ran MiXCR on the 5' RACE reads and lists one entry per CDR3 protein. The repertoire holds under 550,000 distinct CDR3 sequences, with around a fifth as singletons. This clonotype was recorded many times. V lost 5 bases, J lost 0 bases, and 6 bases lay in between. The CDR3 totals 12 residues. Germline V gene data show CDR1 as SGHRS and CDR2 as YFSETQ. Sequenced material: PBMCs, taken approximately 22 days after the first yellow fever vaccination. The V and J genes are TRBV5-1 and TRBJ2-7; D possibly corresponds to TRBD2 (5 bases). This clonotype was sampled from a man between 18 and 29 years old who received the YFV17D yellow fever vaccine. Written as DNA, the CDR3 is TGCGCCAGCAGGGAGGACTCCTACGAGCAGTACTTC. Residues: CASREDSYEQYF.